This is a list of T cell receptor beta chains from one sample in a study of blood T cell repertoires in COVID-19. Method: immunoSEQ multiplex PCR; TCRdb's copy keeps in-frame clones and lacks some. The table shows about 81,000 clones, with 75% to 95% occurring only once. The sequenced sample was peripheral blood. The receptors derive from a woman between 50 and 59 years old in a cohort sampled during active COVID-19. CDR3s include the opening cysteine and the closing phenylalanine or tryptophan.

j_call | v_call | cdr3_aa
TRBJ2-7 | TRBV6-5 | CASNTGTGVSEQYF
TRBJ2-2 | TRBV27 | CASSPTGIYTGELFF
TRBJ1-5 | TRBV5-8 | CASSLEGESNQPQHF
TRBJ2-7 | TRBV28 | CASSPTSGSAEQYF
TRBJ2-1 | TRBV28 | CASSPTGGLAGEQFF
TRBJ2-1 | TRBV2 | CASSGVASGRFNEQFF
TRBJ2-1 | TRBV5-1 | CASSLGPGGSYNEQFF
TRBJ1-1 | TRBV3-1/TRBV3-2 | CASSQDRGTEAFF
TRBJ1-1 | TRBV18 | CASSPEAAVNTEAFF
TRBJ1-1 | TRBV7-2 | CASSQTTGETEAFF
TRBJ2-7 | TRBV12-3/TRBV12-4 | CASSLGLGGEQYF
TRBJ1-1 | TRBV12-3/TRBV12-4 | CASTLDRATEAFF
TRBJ2-7 | TRBV11-3 | CASSPAGNEQYF
TRBJ1-6 | TRBV29-1 | CSLTQGNNSPLHF
TRBJ2-2 | TRBV27 | CASSPRDRQNTGELFF
TRBJ2-2 | TRBV6-5 | CASSLEAGTNTGELFF
TRBJ1-2 | TRBV19 | CASSIDPQNGYTF
TRBJ2-5 | TRBV9 | CASSKYRDSIGRETQYF
TRBJ2-1 | TRBV27 | CASSLGGQGGEQFF
TRBJ2-2 | TRBV19 | CASSISSGELFF
TRBJ1-6 | TRBV27 | CASSTQGYNSPLHF
TRBJ2-1 | TRBV3-1/TRBV3-2 | CASSPGLADNEQFF
TRBJ1-5 | TRBV2 | CASMRDRIGNQPQHF
TRBJ2-3 | TRBV5-1 | CASSLDRGLTDTQYF
TRBJ1-2 | TRBV29-1 | CSVRGQDESNYGYTF
TRBJ1-5 | TRBV6-2/TRBV6-3 | CASSYVGARSSQPQHF
TRBJ2-7 | TRBV5-4 | CASTGGGPSYEQYF
TRBJ2-5 | TRBV10-2 | CASLADQETQYF
TRBJ2-7 | TRBV2 | CASSDRDHEQYF
TRBJ2-5 | TRBV12-5 | CASGLMGAEGQETQYF
TRBJ1-1 | TRBV19 | CASSDDRLNTEAFF
TRBJ2-1 | TRBV28 | CASSFEGFVYEQFF
TRBJ1-5 | TRBV10-2 | CASSETSRAGRQPQHF
TRBJ1-1 | TRBV10-1 | CASLIRDTKSWNTEAFF
TRBJ1-6 | TRBV10-2 | CASGVQSSYNSPLHF
TRBJ2-7 | TRBV25-1 | CASTGTVSYEQYF
TRBJ2-5 | TRBV30 | CAWSGRKKGGTGAQETQYF
TRBJ1-2 | TRBV18 | CASSPGTTNYGYTF
TRBJ1-3 | TRBV19 | CASMLGVSSGNTIYF
TRBJ2-7 | TRBV6-5 | CASSTIGGSYEQYF
TRBJ2-3 | TRBV9 | CASSVGLAGEVDTQYF
TRBJ2-3 | TRBV7-9 | CASSPGGGPTDTQYF
TRBJ2-7 | TRBV6-5 | CASRGDRTISYEQYF
TRBJ2-7 | TRBV5-1 | CASRGSGSTYEQYF